This TCR beta chain was documented in a study of T cells after yellow fever vaccination (dated by TCRdb to between 2017 and 2020). Study-level background: The SMART-Seq v4 Ultra Low Input RNA kit was used to prepare libraries from fractions with low cell numbers. To follow T-cell clones before and after primary and booster YFV17D yellow fever vaccination, bulk TCR alpha and beta repertoires were sequenced over time. Two healthy male donors, one aged 18 to 30 and one aged 30 to 40 years, were included in the cohort. Blood samples were taken at several timepoints before and after primary and secondary immunization, and bulk PBMC replicates and cell subsets were isolated. General findings and caveats noted by the study authors: Compared with the primary T-cell response, the secondary T-cell response was weaker but faster, peaking on day 5 rather than day 15. After the booster, most clones that had expanded after primary vaccination were detected again (nearly 97% of CD4 and 88% of CD8), suggesting broad maintenance of memory. Computational filtering was needed because FACS-sorted repertoires could contain abundant contaminating clonotypes from the bulk population. Because the study included only two donors, the extent to which the findings can be generalized is limited. A small fraction of clonotypes appeared in both the CD4 and CD8 compartments, likely as a result of convergent recombination.

This clonotype was seen a few times. Its antigen is unknown. Per-base quality was not reported, and no clone a single base away is much larger than it. Sequencer: Illumina NovaSeq 6000. TCR cDNA was synthesized by 5'RACE template switching, which introduced a universal primer site and unique molecular identifiers. cDNA synthesis was primed from both the TCR alpha and TCR beta constant segments. Two PCR steps were used to amplify libraries, with sample barcodes and sequencing adapters being added in the second step. Sequencing of libraries was performed on Illumina HiSeq 2500 (2x100 bp) or NovaSeq (2x150 bp). Regarding the original processing steps: MIGEC was used to demultiplex reads and collapse the reads into UMI consensus sequences, and MiXCR was used for V(D)J alignment. Clonotypes responding to the vaccine were identified with edgeR on replicate PBMC samples, with the criteria of FDR below 0.01 and a log2 fold change above 5 up to day 15. CD4 or CD8 identity was assigned to each bulk clonotype according to whether the clonotype was present at higher abundance in the sequenced CD4 repertoire or the sequenced CD8 repertoire. The public reads were reanalyzed by TCRdb: fastp trimming at Q25, MiXCR alignment, in-frame beta chains only. Entries are consolidated by CDR3 protein sequence, retaining the most common genes and DNA. The authors' filters were not applied to this entry. This sample is represented by about 320,000 distinct CDR3 sequences; about 10% of them were singletons. The ten largest clones take up 3% to 3.5% of the sample.

From cysteine to phenylalanine, the CDR3 is 14 amino acids long. The retained sequence is limited to the CDR3, 42 bases, with the frame set at the first base. At the junction V is shortened by 1 base and J by 7 bases, with 11 bases in between. The treatment or condition label here, explained by the study, means: live attenuated yellow fever vaccine strain. PBMCs were isolated from peripheral blood using a standard Ficoll-Paque protocol. Dynabeads CD4 and CD8 positive selection kits were used to isolate CD4 and CD8 T-cell fractions. RNA was extracted with TriZol from bulk PBMCs, CD4 and CD8 fractions, and dextramer-positive and dextramer-negative fractions.

This chain is built from TRBV12-3 or TRBV12-4 and TRBJ1-5, with TRBD1 perhaps the D gene, on 5 matching bases. The sample here was CD4+ T cells sorted from PBMCs, taken 45 days after the yellow fever booster vaccination. This receptor was obtained from a man aged 18 to 30 who received the YFV17D yellow fever vaccine. This receptor has the CDR3 CASSLDPGPQPQHF. The nucleotides read TGTGCCAGCAGTTTAGATCCGGGACCGCAGCCCCAGCATTTT.